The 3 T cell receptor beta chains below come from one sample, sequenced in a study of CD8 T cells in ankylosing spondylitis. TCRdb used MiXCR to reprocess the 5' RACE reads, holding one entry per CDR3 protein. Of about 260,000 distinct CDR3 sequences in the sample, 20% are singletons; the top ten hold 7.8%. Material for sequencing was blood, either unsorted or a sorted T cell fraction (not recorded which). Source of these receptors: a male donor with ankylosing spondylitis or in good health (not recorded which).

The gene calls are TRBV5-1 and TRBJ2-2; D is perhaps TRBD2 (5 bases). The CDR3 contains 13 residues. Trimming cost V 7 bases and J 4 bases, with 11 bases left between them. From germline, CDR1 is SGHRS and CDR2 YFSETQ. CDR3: CASGLAGTGELFF. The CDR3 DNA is TGCGCCAGCGGGCTAGCAGGCACCGGGGAGCTGTTTTTT.

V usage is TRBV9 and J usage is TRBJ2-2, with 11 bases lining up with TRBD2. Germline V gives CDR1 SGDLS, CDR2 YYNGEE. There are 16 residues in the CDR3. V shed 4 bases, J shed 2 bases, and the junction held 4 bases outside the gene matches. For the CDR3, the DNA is TGTGCCAGCAGCACGGGACTAGCGGCCAACACCGGGGAGCTGTTTTTT. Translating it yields CASSTGLAANTGELFF. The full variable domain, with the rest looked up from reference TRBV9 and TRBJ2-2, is DSGVTQTPKHLITATGQRVTLRCSPRSGDLSVYWYQQSLDQGLQFLIQYYNGEERAKGNILERFSAQQFPDLHSELNLSSLELGDSALYFCASSTGLAANTGELFFGEGSRLTVL.

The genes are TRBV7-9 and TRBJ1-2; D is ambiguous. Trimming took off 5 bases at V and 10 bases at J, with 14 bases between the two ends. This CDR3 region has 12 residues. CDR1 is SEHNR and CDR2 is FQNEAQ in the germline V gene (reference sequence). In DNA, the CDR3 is TGTGCCAGCAGCCCCGGACTAGGGTTCTACACCTTC. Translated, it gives CASSPGLGFYTF.